Listed below are T cell receptor beta chains from one sample, sequenced in a study of post-analysis software for immune sequencing data. One entry per CDR3 protein, called by TCRdb with MiXCR from the PCR reads. The sample includes about 380,000 distinct CDR3 sequences, roughly 30% of them seen just once. The material sequenced was blood. All receptors derive from a girl under 18 with multiple sclerosis. CDR3s include the opening cysteine and the closing phenylalanine or tryptophan. The order of the fields is CDR3 protein, CDR3 DNA, clone size, J gene, D gene, V gene. A D gene is named only where the DNA matches it firmly. The size field is filled for only some rows; it gives once, few, many or a size class.

CDR3: CASGEEGQISNYGYTF
DNA: TGTGCCAGCGGGGAAGAAGGACAGATTTCTAACTATGGCTACACCTTC
size: few
J: TRBJ1-2
D: -
V: TRBV7-3

CDR3: CASSQDGGGYTF
DNA: TGCGCCAGCAGCCAAGACGGGGGTGGCTACACCTTC
size: few
J: TRBJ1-2
D: -
V: TRBV4-3

CDR3: CASRPGHTTRQYF
DNA: TGTGCCAGCAGGCCGGGACACACAACCCGGCAGTACTTC
size: -
J: TRBJ2-5
D: -
V: TRBV28

CDR3: CASSDYVRGGVQPQHF
DNA: TGTGCCAGCAGCGACTATGTTCGGGGGGGCGTTCAGCCCCAGCATTTT
size: -
J: TRBJ1-5
D: -
V: TRBV7-2

CDR3: CSARGPETQYF
DNA: TGCAGTGCCAGGGGGCCGGAGACCCAGTACTTC
size: few
J: TRBJ2-5
D: TRBD1
V: TRBV20-1

CDR3: CSARAMGALTYTQYF
DNA: TGCAGTGCGAGAGCCATGGGGGCTCTTACGTATACGCAGTATTTT
size: few
J: TRBJ2-3
D: -
V: TRBV20-1

CDR3: CSAITDSSYEQYF
DNA: TGCAGTGCTATAACGGACAGTTCCTACGAGCAGTACTTC
size: -
J: TRBJ2-7
D: -
V: TRBV20-1

CDR3: CASSLYGTGNEKLFF
DNA: TGTGCCAGCAGTTTATACGGGACAGGGAATGAAAAACTGTTTTTT
size: -
J: TRBJ1-4
D: TRBD1
V: TRBV28

CDR3: CASSFLTSGGEETQYF
DNA: TGTGCCAGCAGTTTCCTGACTAGCGGGGGGGAGGAGACCCAGTACTTC
size: -
J: TRBJ2-5
D: TRBD2
V: TRBV6-5

CDR3: CASSLPSGNCNEQFF
DNA: TGCGCCAGCAGCTTGCCCAGCGGGAACTGCAATGAGCAGTTCTTC
size: few
J: TRBJ2-1
D: TRBD2
V: TRBV5-1

CDR3: CASSTRQGGMEFF
DNA: TGTGCCAGCAGCACCAGACAGGGAGGTATGGAGTTCTTC
size: few
J: TRBJ2-1
D: -
V: TRBV7-3

CDR3: CSARPPSGPRQETQYF
DNA: TGCAGTGCCAGACCCCCCTCGGGACCTCGCCAAGAGACCCAGTACTTC
size: many
J: TRBJ2-5
D: -
V: TRBV20-1

CDR3: CASSWMHGESETQYF
DNA: TGCGCCAGCAGCTGGATGCACGGGGAATCGGAGACCCAGTACTTC
size: -
J: TRBJ2-5
D: -
V: TRBV5-1

CDR3: CASSRALAEETQYF
DNA: TGTGCCAGCAGCCGGGCACTAGCGGAAGAGACCCAGTACTTC
size: -
J: TRBJ2-5
D: TRBD2
V: TRBV11-2

CDR3: CASSLNLAGSTDTQYF
DNA: TGTGCCAGCAGTTTAAACCTAGCGGGGAGCACAGATACGCAGTATTTT
size: once
J: TRBJ2-3
D: TRBD2
V: TRBV12-3/TRBV12-4

CDR3: CASSLERGQFF
DNA: TGCGCCAGCAGCCTCGAACGGGGGCAGTTCTTC
size: -
J: TRBJ2-1
D: -
V: TRBV5-1

CDR3: CASSQTGGADGYTF
DNA: TGTGCCAGCAGCCAAACAGGGGGCGCAGATGGCTACACCTTC
size: -
J: TRBJ1-2
D: TRBD1
V: TRBV7-2

CDR3: CASSWQGDNEQFF
DNA: TGTGCCAGCAGTTGGCAGGGGGACAATGAGCAGTTCTTC
size: -
J: TRBJ2-1
D: TRBD1
V: TRBV27

CDR3: CASTTYTRTDTQYF
DNA: TGTGCCAGCACCACCTACACTCGCACAGATACGCAGTATTTT
size: -
J: TRBJ2-3
D: -
V: TRBV7-2

CDR3: CASSRGEGDEQYF
DNA: TGTGCCAGCAGCCGAGGAGAGGGGGACGAGCAGTACTTC
size: -
J: TRBJ2-7
D: -
V: TRBV11-1

CDR3: CASSQYRDPNYGYTF
DNA: TGCGCCAGCAGCCAGTACAGGGACCCTAACTATGGCTACACCTTC
size: -
J: TRBJ1-2
D: -
V: TRBV4-3

CDR3: CASSYSMRLAGPNEQYF
DNA: TGTGCCAGCAGTTACTCGATGCGACTAGCGGGGCCAAACGAGCAGTACTTC
size: -
J: TRBJ2-7
D: TRBD2
V: TRBV6-5

CDR3: CASSYSRTGGDEQYF
DNA: TGTGCCAGCAGTTACTCTCGGACAGGGGGCGACGAGCAGTACTTC
size: few
J: TRBJ2-7
D: TRBD1
V: TRBV6-5

CDR3: CASSLGQGENYGYTF
DNA: TGCGCCAGCAGCTTGGGGCAGGGGGAAAACTATGGCTACACCTTC
size: few
J: TRBJ1-2
D: TRBD1
V: TRBV5-1

CDR3: CASSLAGFRAEAFF
DNA: TGTGCCAGCAGCTTGGCCGGGTTCAGGGCTGAAGCTTTCTTT
size: -
J: TRBJ1-1
D: -
V: TRBV5-6

CDR3: CASSRGPYGYTF
DNA: TGTGCCAGCAGTCGGGGCCCCTATGGCTACACCTTC
size: few
J: TRBJ1-2
D: -
V: TRBV27

CDR3: CASSPGDGYNGQFF
DNA: TGCGCCAGCAGCCCAGGGGACGGCTACAATGGGCAGTTCTTC
size: few
J: TRBJ2-1
D: -
V: TRBV4-1

CDR3: CATSDPLTETQYF
DNA: TGTGCCACCAGTGACCCTCTTACAGAGACCCAGTACTTC
size: -
J: TRBJ2-5
D: -
V: TRBV24-1

CDR3: CASSLAPGRVVETQYF
DNA: TGTGCCAGCAGCTTAGCCCCGGGGCGGGTAGTAGAGACCCAGTACTTC
size: -
J: TRBJ2-5
D: -
V: TRBV7-2

CDR3: CASSPDRGYTEAFF
DNA: TGTGCCAGCAGCCCGGACAGGGGGTACACTGAAGCTTTCTTT
size: few
J: TRBJ1-1
D: TRBD1
V: TRBV7-8

CDR3: CASSQVKDWGMSKNIQYF
DNA: TGCGCCAGCAGCCAAGTTAAGGATTGGGGCATGTCGAAAAACATTCAGTACTTC
size: -
J: TRBJ2-4
D: -
V: TRBV4-1

CDR3: CASSQQGPPNTEAFF
DNA: TGTGCCAGCAGCCAACAGGGTCCCCCGAACACTGAAGCTTTCTTT
size: few
J: TRBJ1-1
D: -
V: TRBV6-2/TRBV6-3

CDR3: CASSPSGTQGTQYF
DNA: TGTGCCAGCAGTCCGAGCGGGACCCAAGGGACCCAGTACTTC
size: once
J: TRBJ2-5
D: TRBD2
V: TRBV6-5

CDR3: CASSQSHSGEQYF
DNA: TGTGCCAGCAGCCAGTCTCACTCCGGCGAGCAGTACTTC
size: few
J: TRBJ2-7
D: -
V: TRBV3-1

CDR3: CASSLEWTGNNSPLHF
DNA: TGTGCCAGCAGCTTAGAATGGACAGGGAATAATTCACCCCTCCACTTT
size: -
J: TRBJ1-6
D: TRBD1
V: TRBV7-8

CDR3: CASSLLRGYSYNEQFF
DNA: TGCGCCAGCAGCTTGTTGCGGGGCTATAGTTACAATGAGCAGTTCTTC
size: -
J: TRBJ2-1
D: -
V: TRBV5-1

CDR3: CATSTRGLTDTQYF
DNA: TGTGCCACTTCGACCAGGGGTCTCACAGATACGCAGTATTTT
size: few
J: TRBJ2-3
D: -
V: TRBV2

CDR3: CASSLGQPAFYEQYF
DNA: TGCGCCAGCAGCTTGGGGCAGCCTGCTTTCTACGAGCAGTACTTC
size: few
J: TRBJ2-7
D: -
V: TRBV5-1

CDR3: CSARARGDEQFF
DNA: TGCAGTGCTAGAGCCAGGGGGGATGAGCAGTTCTTC
size: -
J: TRBJ2-1
D: -
V: TRBV20-1

CDR3: CASSLGRDTYNEQFF
DNA: TGTGCCAGCAGCTTAGGGCGGGATACCTACAATGAGCAGTTCTTC
size: -
J: TRBJ2-1
D: -
V: TRBV11-1

CDR3: CASSLTGMNTEAFF
DNA: TGTGCCAGCAGCTTAACAGGGATGAACACTGAAGCTTTCTTT
size: -
J: TRBJ1-1
D: -
V: TRBV11-2

CDR3: CASSFKGPGHLNNEQFF
DNA: TGTGCCAGCAGTTTCAAGGGCCCGGGGCACCTCAACAATGAGCAGTTCTTC
size: few
J: TRBJ2-1
D: -
V: TRBV27

CDR3: CASSGTGYEQYF
DNA: TGTGCCAGCTCCGGGACAGGCTACGAGCAGTACTTC
size: many
J: TRBJ2-7
D: TRBD1
V: TRBV6-2/TRBV6-3

CDR3: CSANPAGTGVQETQYF
DNA: TGCAGTGCTAACCCGGCCGGGACAGGGGTCCAAGAGACCCAGTACTTC
size: few
J: TRBJ2-5
D: TRBD1
V: TRBV20-1

CDR3: CATSRDKSGGAQETQYF
DNA: TGTGCCACCAGCAGAGATAAAAGCGGGGGGGCTCAAGAGACCCAGTACTTC
size: -
J: TRBJ2-5
D: TRBD2
V: TRBV15

CDR3: CASSLGRAIMEKLFF
DNA: TGTGCCAGCAGTTTAGGTCGGGCGATAATGGAAAAACTGTTTTTT
size: -
J: TRBJ1-4
D: -
V: TRBV28

CDR3: CASSEGGWNTEAFF
DNA: TGTGCCAGCAGTGAAGGGGGCTGGAACACTGAAGCTTTCTTT
size: few
J: TRBJ1-1
D: -
V: TRBV6-1

CDR3: CSAFGLAGQETQYF
DNA: TGCAGTGCCTTCGGACTAGCGGGCCAAGAGACCCAGTACTTC
size: -
J: TRBJ2-5
D: TRBD2
V: TRBV20-1

CDR3: CASSQLGNTGELFF
DNA: TGTGCCAGCAGCCAACTGGGAAACACCGGGGAGCTGTTTTTT
size: -
J: TRBJ2-2
D: -
V: TRBV4-2

CDR3: CASSLGQGRYGEQFF
DNA: TGTGCCAGCAGCCTTGGACAGGGAAGATATGGTGAGCAGTTCTTC
size: few
J: TRBJ2-1
D: TRBD1
V: TRBV7-2

CDR3: CASSTGQGREKLFF
DNA: TGTGCCAGCAGCACGGGACAGGGGCGTGAAAAACTGTTTTTT
size: few
J: TRBJ1-4
D: TRBD1
V: TRBV5-5

CDR3: CASTRRINEKLFF
DNA: TGTGCCAGCACAAGACGGATCAATGAAAAACTGTTTTTT
size: -
J: TRBJ1-4
D: -
V: TRBV2